This TCR beta chain was captured by sequencing in a study of post-analysis software for immune sequencing data. About the research overall: The patients showed relapsing-remitting, secondary progressive and progressive-relapsing multiple sclerosis courses. General observations from the study: Strong same-batch co-clustering of samples appeared with F measure clustering. Roughly five TRBV segments appeared more often in patients than in controls, and TRBV5-6, TRBV5-1 and TRBV20-1 were among these.

This clonotype was picked up a small number of times. Its antigen is unidentified. Unique molecular identifiers were built into the TCR beta cDNA libraries. Input populations of roughly 0.85 to 11 million T cells gave rise to roughly 500,000 cDNA molecules. TCRdb re-called the PCR reads through MiXCR, storing one row per CDR3 protein. In the table there are hundreds of thousands of distinct CDR3 sequences, less than 35% of which are singletons. CDR1 MNHEY and CDR2 SVGAGI come from the germline V gene. The CDR3 is 15 residues long. V lost 6 bases, J lost 3 bases, and 5 bases stayed unmatched. The sequenced sample was blood. V and J are TRBV6-5 and TRBJ2-1, with 10 bases matching TRBD1. The receptor was isolated from a girl aged 5 to 17 with multiple sclerosis. The CDR3 DNA reads as TGTGCCAGCAGAAAGGACAGGGGGAGCTACAATGAGCAGTTCTTC. Protein: CASRKDRGSYNEQFF.